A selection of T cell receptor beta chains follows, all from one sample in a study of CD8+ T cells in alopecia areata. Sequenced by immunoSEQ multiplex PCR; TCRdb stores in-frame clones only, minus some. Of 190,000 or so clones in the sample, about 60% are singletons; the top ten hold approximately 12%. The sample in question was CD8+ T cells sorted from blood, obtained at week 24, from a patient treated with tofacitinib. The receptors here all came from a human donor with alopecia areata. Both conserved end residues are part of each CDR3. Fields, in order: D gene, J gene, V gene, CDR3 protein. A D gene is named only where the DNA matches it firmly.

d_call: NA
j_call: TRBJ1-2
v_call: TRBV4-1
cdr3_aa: CASSQAPYGGYTF

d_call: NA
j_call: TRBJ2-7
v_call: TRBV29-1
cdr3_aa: CSGRGQFSYEQYF

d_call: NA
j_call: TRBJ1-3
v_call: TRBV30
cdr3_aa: CAWSLPGRVNTIYF

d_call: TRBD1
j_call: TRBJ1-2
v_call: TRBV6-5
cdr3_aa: CASQNRGAGYGYTF

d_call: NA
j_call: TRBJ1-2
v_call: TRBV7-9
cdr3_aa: CATLEPNYGYTF

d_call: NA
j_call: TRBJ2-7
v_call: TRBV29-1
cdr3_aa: CSVETSYEQYF

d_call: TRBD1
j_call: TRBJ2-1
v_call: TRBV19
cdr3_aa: CASSSPGTGTDEQFF

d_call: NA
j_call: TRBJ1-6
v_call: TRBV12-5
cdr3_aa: CASGPQSSYNSPLHF

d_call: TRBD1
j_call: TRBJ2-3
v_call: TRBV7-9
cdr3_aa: CAKSRDSDSTDTQYF

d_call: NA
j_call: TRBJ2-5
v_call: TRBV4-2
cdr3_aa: CASSQDREETQYF

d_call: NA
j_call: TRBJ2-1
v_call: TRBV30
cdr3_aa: CAWRGLYNEQFF

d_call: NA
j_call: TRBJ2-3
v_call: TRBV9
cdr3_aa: CASSLRLVTDTQYF

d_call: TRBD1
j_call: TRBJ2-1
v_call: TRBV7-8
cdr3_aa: CASSWTGNEQFF

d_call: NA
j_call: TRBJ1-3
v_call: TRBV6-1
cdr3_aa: CASSGTPGHEGNTIYF

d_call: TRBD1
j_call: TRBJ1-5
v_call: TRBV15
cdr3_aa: CATSRNNRGGQPQHF

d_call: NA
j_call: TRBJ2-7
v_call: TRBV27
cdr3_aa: CASSLGGEQYF

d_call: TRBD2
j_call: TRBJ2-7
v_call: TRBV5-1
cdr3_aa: CASSLRLAGDEQYF

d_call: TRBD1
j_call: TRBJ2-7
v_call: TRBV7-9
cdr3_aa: CASSSVRDRTYEQYF

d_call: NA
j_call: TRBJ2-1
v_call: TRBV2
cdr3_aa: CASNYNEQFF

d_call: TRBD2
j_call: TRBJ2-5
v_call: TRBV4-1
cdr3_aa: CASSQRDYEDQYF

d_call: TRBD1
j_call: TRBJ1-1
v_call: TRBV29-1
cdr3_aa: CSVFTRTGAFTEAFF

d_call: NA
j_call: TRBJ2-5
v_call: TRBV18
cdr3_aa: CASSPRQGETQYF

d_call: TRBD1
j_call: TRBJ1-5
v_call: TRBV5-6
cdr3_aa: CASSLTARQGRNQPQHF

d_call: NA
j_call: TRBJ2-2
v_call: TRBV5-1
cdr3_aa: CASSWTRAGDRNTGELFF

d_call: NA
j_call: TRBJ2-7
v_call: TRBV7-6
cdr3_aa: CASSLNSYEQYF

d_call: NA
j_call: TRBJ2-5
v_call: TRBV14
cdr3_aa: CASRRYSEETQYF

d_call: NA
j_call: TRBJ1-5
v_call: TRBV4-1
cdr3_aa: CASSLRDGTTSNQPQHF

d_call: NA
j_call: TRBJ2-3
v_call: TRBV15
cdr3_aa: CATSRARGPTDTQYF

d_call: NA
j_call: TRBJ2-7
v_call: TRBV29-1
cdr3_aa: CSVEATTYEQYF

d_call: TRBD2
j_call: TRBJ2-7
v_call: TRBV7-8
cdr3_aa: CASSSLAGGTQEQYF

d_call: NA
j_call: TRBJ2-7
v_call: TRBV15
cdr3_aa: CATSVEGGSWEQYF

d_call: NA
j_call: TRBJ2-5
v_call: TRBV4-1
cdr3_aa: CASSQGGETQYF

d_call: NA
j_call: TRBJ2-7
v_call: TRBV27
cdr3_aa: CASSLSFRSEQYF

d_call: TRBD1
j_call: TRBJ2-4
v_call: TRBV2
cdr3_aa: CASQGERNIQYF

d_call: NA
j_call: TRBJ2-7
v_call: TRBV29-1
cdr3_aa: CSVESRDEQYF

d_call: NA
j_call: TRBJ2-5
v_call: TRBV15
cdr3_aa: CATSRERTRQETQYF

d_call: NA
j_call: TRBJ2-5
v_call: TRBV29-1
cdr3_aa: CSIPVTEGSYQETQYF

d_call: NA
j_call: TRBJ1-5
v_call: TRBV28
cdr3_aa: CATHRTVLNQPQHF

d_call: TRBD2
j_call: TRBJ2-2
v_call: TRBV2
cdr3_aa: CASSEVAGGHTGELFF

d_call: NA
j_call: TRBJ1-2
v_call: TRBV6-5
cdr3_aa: CASSGRSNYGYTF

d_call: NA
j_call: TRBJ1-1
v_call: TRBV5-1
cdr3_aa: CASSLGAAEAFF

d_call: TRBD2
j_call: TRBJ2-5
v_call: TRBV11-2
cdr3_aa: CAIRGLEETQYF

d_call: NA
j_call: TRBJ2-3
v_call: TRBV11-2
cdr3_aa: CASSLEGGGHTDTQYF

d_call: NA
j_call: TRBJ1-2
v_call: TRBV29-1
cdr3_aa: CSVEGQGAASYNYGYTF

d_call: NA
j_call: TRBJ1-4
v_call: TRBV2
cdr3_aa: CASSGSTGPRGEKLFF

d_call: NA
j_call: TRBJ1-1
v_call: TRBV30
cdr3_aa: CAETEVMNTEAFF

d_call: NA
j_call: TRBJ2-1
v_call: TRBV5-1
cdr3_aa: CASSLSLSSYNEQFF

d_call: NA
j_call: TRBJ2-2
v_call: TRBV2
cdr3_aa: CASFGRIGELFF

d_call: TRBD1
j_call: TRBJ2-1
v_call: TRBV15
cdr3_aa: CATSPDRVNEQFF

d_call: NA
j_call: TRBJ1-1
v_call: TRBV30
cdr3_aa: CAWSVPFGDVNTEAFF